The source of this T cell receptor beta chain is a study of response to subunit inactivated influenza vaccine. Points on this clonotype: Antigen: not known.

With 8 bases removed from V and 8 bases from J, the gap between germline ends came to 6 bases. Germline CDR1 is WSHSY and CDR2 is SAAADI. The CDR3 contains 9 residues. TCRdb called the RT-PCR reads again in MiXCR, with one record for every CDR3 protein. The table has more than 450,000 distinct CDR3 sequences, approximately 7.1% seen once. General observations from the study: Only a handful of new T cells, the authors suggested, are recruited with each seasonal influenza vaccination.

This sequence originates from a man aged 50 to 75 who received an inactivated influenza vaccine. The specimen comprised PBMCs from blood, sampled around 25 months after vaccination. The chain employs TRBV10-2 and TRBJ2-5; perhaps TRBD1 as D (6 bases). CDR3 protein: CASGTTQYF. CDR3 bases: TGCGCCAGCGGGACAACCCAGTACTTC.